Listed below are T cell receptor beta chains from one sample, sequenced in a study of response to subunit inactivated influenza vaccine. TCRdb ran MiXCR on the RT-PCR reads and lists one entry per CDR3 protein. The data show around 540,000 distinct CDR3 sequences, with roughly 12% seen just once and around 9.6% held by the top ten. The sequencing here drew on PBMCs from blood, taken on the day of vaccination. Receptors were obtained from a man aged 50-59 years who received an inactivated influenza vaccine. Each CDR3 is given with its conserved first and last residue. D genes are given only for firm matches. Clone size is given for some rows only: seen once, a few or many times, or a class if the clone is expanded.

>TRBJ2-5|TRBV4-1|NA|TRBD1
CASSPGTGGWETQYF
TGCGCCAGCAGCCCCGGGACAGGGGGCTGGGAGACCCAGTACTTC
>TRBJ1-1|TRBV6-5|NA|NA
CASSLFAENTEAFF
TGTGCCAGCAGCTTATTCGCGGAGAACACTGAAGCTTTCTTT
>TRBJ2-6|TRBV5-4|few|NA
CASSSGQQGGRAGANVLTF
TGTGCCAGCAGCTCGGGTCAACAGGGAGGCCGCGCTGGGGCCAACGTCCTGACTTTC
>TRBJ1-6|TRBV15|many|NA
CATSRGTDNSPLHF
TGTGCCACCAGCAGAGGGACAGATAATTCACCCCTCCACTTT
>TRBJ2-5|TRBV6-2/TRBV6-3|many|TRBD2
CASREGWREQETQYF
TGTGCCAGCAGGGAAGGGTGGCGGGAGCAAGAGACCCAGTACTTC
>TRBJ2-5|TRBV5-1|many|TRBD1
CASSPGQGQETQYF
TGCGCCAGCAGCCCGGGACAGGGCCAAGAGACCCAGTACTTC
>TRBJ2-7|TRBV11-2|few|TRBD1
CASSADRGLYEQYF
TGTGCCAGCAGCGCGGACAGGGGACTATACGAGCAGTACTTC
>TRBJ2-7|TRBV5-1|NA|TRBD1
CASSRTGNLEQYF
TGCGCCAGCAGCCGGACAGGGAACCTGGAGCAGTACTTC
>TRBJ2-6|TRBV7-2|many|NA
CASSSPFGANVLTF
TGTGCCAGCAGCTCCCCCTTTGGGGCCAACGTCCTGACTTTC
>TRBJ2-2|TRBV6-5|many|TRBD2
CASSYLGSGSGNTGELFF
TGTGCCAGCAGTTACTTGGGTAGCGGGAGTGGGAACACCGGGGAGCTGTTTTTT
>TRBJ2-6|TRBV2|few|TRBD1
CASKTGASSGANVLTF
TGTGCCAGCAAGACAGGGGCGAGCTCTGGGGCCAACGTCCTGACTTTC
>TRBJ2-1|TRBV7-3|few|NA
CASSLSLSYNEQFF
TGTGCCAGCAGCTTATCCCTCTCCTACAATGAGCAGTTCTTC
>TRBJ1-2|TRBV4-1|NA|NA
CASSPRRDRGGYTF
TGCGCCAGCAGCCCCCGCAGGGACCGGGGGGGCTACACCTTC
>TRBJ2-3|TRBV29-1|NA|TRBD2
CSVLLLAGAYTQYF
TGCAGCGTTCTTCTGCTAGCGGGAGCATATACGCAGTATTTT
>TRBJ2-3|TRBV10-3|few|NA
CAITGRGTDTQYF
TGTGCCATCACGGGTCGCGGCACAGATACGCAGTATTTT
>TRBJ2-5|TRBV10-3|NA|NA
CAISESSLREETQYF
TGTGCCATCAGTGAGTCGTCTCTCAGGGAGGAGACCCAGTACTTC